The clone carrying this T cell receptor (beta chain) was picked up one time. The length of the CDR3 is 12 residues. J was trimmed by 5 bases and V by 8 bases; bases with no gene match: 0. Germline CDR1 MDHEN, CDR2 SYDVKM. The data belong to a study of blood T cell repertoires in COVID-19. Overall study: Acute and convalescent COVID-19 samples came from the United States, Italy and Spain. PBMCs, B-cell-depleted T cells, or T cells were the source of the cDNA or gDNA that made up the material.

The assay was immunoSEQ multiplex PCR, and TCRdb's table has in-frame clones only and misses some. This sample has 150,000 to 180,000 clones, with roughly nine tenths found just once. Sequencing used peripheral blood. The gene calls are TRBV28 and TRBJ1-5; 10 bases agree with TRBD1. This TCR came from a man over 45 with acute or convalescent COVID-19. CDR3 nucleotides: TGTGCCAGCGGGACAGGGGATCAGCCCCAGCATTTT. It encodes CASGTGDQPQHF.